Listed here is a single T cell receptor beta chain. These data come from a study of blood T cell repertoires in COVID-19. Trimming took 1 base from V and 3 from J, leaving 12 bases between them. The CDR3 is 16 amino acids. Germline V lookup: CDR1 MDHEN, CDR2 SYDVKM. The assay was immunoSEQ multiplex PCR, and TCRdb's table has in-frame clones only and misses some. The table lists 150,000 to 200,000 clones, 80% to 90% of them singletons. The clonotype was recovered from a woman in her 70s with COVID-19, enrolled during active disease. The rearrangement joins TRBV28 to TRBJ2-2; possibly TRBD2 for D (5 bases). The sample consisted of peripheral blood. CDR3 DNA: TGTGCCAGCAGTTTATTGAACGGGGAATACACCGGGGAGCTGTTTTTT. It encodes CASSLLNGEYTGELFF.